This TCR beta chain appears in the sequencing data of a study of blood T cell repertoires in COVID-19. Study in general: The United States, Italy and Spain provided the acute and convalescent COVID-19 samples. PBMCs, B-cell-depleted T cells, or T cells were the source of the cDNA or gDNA that made up the material.

Per the authors' pipeline: Estimation of nucleated cell counts was performed using reference gene primer amplification. The data were produced by immunoSEQ multiplex PCR, yet TCRdb's version contains in-frame clones alone and is incomplete. V and J calls and clone size are as listed in that table; D and trimming were resolved from the DNA. Counted here are about 190,000 clones, 65% to 80% occurring once; the ten biggest clones make up about an eighth. This CDR3 contains 14 residues. Germline CDR1 is SGHNT and CDR2 is YYREEE (reference sequence). V lost 3 bases, J lost 0 bases, and 3 bases stayed unmatched.

V is TRBV5-4 and J is TRBJ2-7; 7 bases line up with TRBD2. Sequenced: peripheral blood. The receptor comes from a woman aged 45-60 years with acute or convalescent COVID-19. This CDR3 reads CASSYGGTSYEQYF. Written as DNA, the CDR3 is TGTGCCAGCAGCTACGGGGGGACCTCCTACGAGCAGTACTTC. The complete variable domain, with remaining parts taken from reference TRBV5-4 and TRBJ2-7, reads ETGVTQSPTHLIKTRGQQVTLRCSSQSGHNTVSWYQQALGQGPQFIFQYYREEENGRGNFPPRFSGLQFPNYSSELNVNALELDDSALYLCASSYGGTSYEQYFGPGTRLTVT.